A selection of T cell receptor beta chains follows, all from one sample in a study of T cell changes during pregnancy in multiple sclerosis. The repertoire was sequenced with immunoSEQ multiplex PCR; TCRdb's copy has only in-frame clones and lacks some. In the table there are around 84,000 clones, 94% of which are singletons. The source material was peripheral blood, sampled in the second trimester of pregnancy. These receptors were obtained from a female donor in good health, enrolled as a control in a pregnancy study. CDR3s include the opening cysteine and the closing phenylalanine or tryptophan. Each record gives: D gene, J gene, V gene, CDR3 protein, CDR3 DNA. D genes are given only for firm matches.

D: TRBD1
J: TRBJ1-4
V: TRBV4-1
CDR3: CASSQGQGGSNEKLFF
DNA: TGCGCCAGCAGCCAAGGCCAGGGGGGTAGTAATGAAAAACTGTTTTTT

D: -
J: TRBJ2-3
V: TRBV2
CDR3: CASSELSATDTQYF
DNA: TGTGCCAGCAGTGAACTTAGCGCGACAGATACGCAGTATTTT

D: -
J: TRBJ1-1
V: TRBV4-1
CDR3: CASSYDWALKNTEAFF
DNA: TGCGCCAGCAGCTACGATTGGGCGCTTAAGAACACTGAAGCTTTCTTT

D: -
J: TRBJ2-3
V: TRBV4-1
CDR3: CASSEITLVGTDTQYF
DNA: TGCGCCAGCAGCGAAATTACTTTAGTGGGCACAGATACGCAGTATTTT

D: -
J: TRBJ1-5
V: TRBV2
CDR3: CASRREKIQPQHF
DNA: TGTGCCAGCAGGCGAGAGAAGATCCAGCCCCAGCATTTT

D: TRBD1
J: TRBJ1-1
V: TRBV6-1
CDR3: CASSEDLGTEADTEAFF
DNA: TGTGCCAGCAGTGAAGACCTAGGGACAGAGGCAGACACTGAAGCTTTCTTT

D: -
J: TRBJ1-2
V: TRBV5-4
CDR3: CASSLPPGTADYGYTF
DNA: TGTGCCAGCAGCCTACCGCCGGGTACAGCGGACTATGGCTACACCTTC

D: -
J: TRBJ2-2
V: TRBV7-8
CDR3: CASSFRGEVNTGELFF
DNA: TGTGCCAGCAGCTTCCGAGGGGAGGTGAACACCGGGGAGCTGTTTTTT

D: -
J: TRBJ2-1
V: TRBV4-1
CDR3: CASSQDRGYNEQFF
DNA: TGCGCCAGCAGCCAAGATAGGGGCTACAATGAGCAGTTCTTC

D: -
J: TRBJ1-1
V: TRBV6-5
CDR3: CASRLGGNTEAFF
DNA: TGTGCCAGCCGCCTTGGGGGCAACACTGAAGCTTTCTTT

D: -
J: TRBJ1-1
V: TRBV28
CDR3: CASSLKQGKAFF
DNA: TGTGCCAGCAGTTTAAAACAGGGAAAAGCTTTCTTT

D: TRBD1
J: TRBJ2-3
V: TRBV6-1
CDR3: CASSAGTVSTDTQYF
DNA: TGTGCCAGCAGTGCGGGGACAGTTAGCACAGATACGCAGTATTTT

D: -
J: TRBJ2-3
V: TRBV27
CDR3: CASSFRTTDTQYF
DNA: TGTGCCAGCAGTTTTAGAACCACAGATACGCAGTATTTT

D: TRBD1
J: TRBJ2-7
V: TRBV27
CDR3: CARNGGQTYEQYF
DNA: TGTGCCCGGAATGGGGGACAGACCTACGAGCAGTACTTC

D: TRBD2
J: TRBJ2-1
V: TRBV5-1
CDR3: CASSSGTSGYIYNEQFF
DNA: TGCGCCAGCAGCTCTGGGACTAGCGGCTACATCTACAATGAGCAGTTCTTC

D: TRBD2
J: TRBJ2-1
V: TRBV11-2
CDR3: CASSSVAGGRNEQFF
DNA: TGTGCCAGCAGCTCCGTAGCGGGAGGTCGGAATGAGCAGTTCTTC

D: -
J: TRBJ1-4
V: TRBV28
CDR3: CASSQRGAVEKLFF
DNA: TGTGCCAGCAGTCAGCGAGGAGCCGTGGAAAAACTGTTTTTT

D: -
J: TRBJ2-2
V: TRBV2
CDR3: CASSDLSGSGELFF
DNA: TGTGCCAGCAGTGACCTGTCAGGGTCCGGGGAGCTGTTTTTT

D: TRBD1
J: TRBJ1-1
V: TRBV7-8
CDR3: CASSLGTGGFEAFF
DNA: TGTGCCAGCAGCTTAGGGACAGGGGGTTTTGAAGCTTTCTTT

D: -
J: TRBJ2-5
V: TRBV6-6
CDR3: CASSYSSTSFQETQYF
DNA: TGTGCCAGCAGTTACTCGTCTACGTCCTTCCAAGAGACCCAGTACTTC